This T cell receptor (beta chain) was found in a study of blood T cell repertoires in COVID-19. Enrollees, about 18 to 95 years old, lived in 24 US areas. Participant-given clinical history determined each cohort assignment. Germline loops: CDR1 SGHDN, CDR2 FVKESK. Trimming left V 0 bases short and J 0 bases short, with 12 bases between. The CDR3 is 18 amino acids. The protocol was immunoSEQ multiplex PCR, while the TCRdb copy is restricted to in-frame clones and leaves out a portion. In the table there are about 300,000 clones, approximately 84% of which are singletons. The sequencing sample was made of PBMCs or T cells enriched from blood (not recorded which). The rearrangement joins TRBV14 to TRBJ2-6; D unclear. The clonotype originates from a man aged 25 to 45 who had recovered from COVID-19. DNA of the CDR3: TGTGCCAGCAGCCAAGATGAGATGATCTTCTCTGGGGCCAACGTCCTGACTTTC. This codes for CASSQDEMIFSGANVLTF.